This TCR beta chain was observed in a study of post-analysis software for immune sequencing data. Researchers reported that TCR beta cDNA libraries carried unique molecular identifiers. TCRdb re-analysed the PCR reads in MiXCR, keeping a single row per CDR3 protein. The sample contains about 460,000 distinct CDR3 sequences, approximately 46% of which appear only once. Study-level findings and limits: About 5 TRBV segments (TRBV5-6, TRBV5-1 and TRBV20-1 among them) occurred more frequently in patients than in controls.

This clonotype was recorded a few times. Its antigen is as yet unknown. Germline lookup yields CDR1 LGHDT and CDR2 YNNKEL (reference sequence). This CDR3 has 15 residues. V was trimmed by 0 bases and J by 4 bases, leaving 13 bases between them. The specimen sequenced was blood. The chain links TRBV3-1 to TRBJ2-7; tentatively, D is TRBD1 or TRBD2 (5 bases each). This TCR was sampled from a girl aged 10-17 years with multiple sclerosis. CDR3 DNA sequence: TGTGCCAGCAGCCAAGATCGGGGCAGGGTTTACGAGCAGTACTTC. It yields the protein CASSQDRGRVYEQYF.